The 22 T cell receptor beta chains below were found in one sample sequenced in a study of patients and donors after allogeneic stem cell transplantation. Using its own MiXCR run on the RT-PCR reads, TCRdb lists one record per CDR3 protein. The sample consists of approximately 200,000 distinct CDR3 sequences, around 14% of them appearing once. Sequenced sample: blood, either unsorted or a sorted T cell fraction (not recorded which). The receptor set was obtained from a human donor who was either an allogeneic HSCT recipient or a stem cell or donor lymphocyte infusion donor (not recorded which). It is not recorded whose cells these are; they may come from a transplant donor.

In its sample, this clonotype was seen a few times. The V gene is TRBV11-2, the J gene TRBJ2-3; 9 bases are a match to TRBD1. The CDR3 covers 15 residues. Germline V gene sequence: CDR1 SGHAT, CDR2 FQNNGV. The J segment lost 3 bases and the V segment lost 3 bases, leaving 4 bases of the junction unmatched. The CDR3 DNA is TGTGCCAGCAGCTTTTCGGGACAGGGAACAGATACGCAGTATTTT. Translation gives CASSFSGQGTDTQYF. Together with reference TRBV11-2 and TRBJ2-3, the CDR3 gives the full variable domain: EAGVAQSPRYKIIEKRQSVAFWCNPISGHATLYWYQQILGQGPKLLIQFQNNGVVDDSQLPKDRFSAERLKGVDSTLKIQPAKLEDSAVYLCASSFSGQGTDTQYFGPGTRLTVL.

This clonotype was seen only a few times. V usage is TRBV5-1 and J usage is TRBJ1-1; D gene unclear. CDR1 is SGHRS and CDR2 is YFSETQ in the germline V gene. The V and J ends lost 3 bases and 0 bases respectively, with 12 bases between them. The CDR3 totals 15 residues. CDR3 loop: CASSSTGRMNTEAFF. In nucleotides, the CDR3 is TGCGCCAGCAGCTCAACCGGACGGATGAACACTGAAGCTTTCTTT.

Only one count was recorded for this clonotype. The V and J genes are TRBV20-1 and TRBJ2-1; 11 nucleotides align to TRBD2. The CDR3 consists of 16 residues. The V segment lost 6 bases and the J segment 10 bases; nucleotides outside the gene matches: 17. Germline values: CDR1 DFQATT, CDR2 SNEGSKA (reference sequence). The CDR3 DNA follows: TGCAGTGCCCAGGCCCTAGCGGGGGGTCCCAGGTCGGAGCAGTTCTTC. This sequence encodes CSAQALAGGPRSEQFF.

This clonotype was detected only a few times. The V and J genes are TRBV6-2 or TRBV6-3 and TRBJ1-1, with D perhaps matching TRBD1 (6 bases). From germline, CDR1 is MNHEY and CDR2 SVGEGT. CDR3 size: 15 residues. V lost 5 bases, J lost 4 bases, and 17 bases lay in between. The CDR3 sequence: CASSAVQGSGTEAFF. CDR3 DNA: TGTGCCAGCAGTGCGGTCCAGGGGAGTGGCACTGAAGCTTTCTTT.

Ten or more counts support this clonotype. The chain uses TRBV7-9 and TRBJ1-2, with D possibly matching TRBD1 (5 bases). CDR3 size: 14 residues. Trimming removed 0 bases from V and 8 bases from J, with 13 bases in between. The germline V gene has CDR1 SEHNR and CDR2 FQNEAQ (reference sequence). Written as DNA, the CDR3 is TGTGCCAGCAGCTTAGCGAGAGGGGTGGAGGGCTACACCTTC. Amino acids: CASSLARGVEGYTF. The full variable domain, rest sourced from reference TRBV7-9 and TRBJ1-2, is DTGVSQNPRHKITKRGQNVTFRCDPISEHNRLYWYRQTLGQGPEFLTYFQNEAQLEKSRLLSDRFSAERPKGSFSTLEIQRTEQGDSAMYLCASSLARGVEGYTFGSGTRLTVV.

The chain uses TRBV6-5 and TRBJ1-5; D is ambiguous. In germline, CDR1 is MNHEY, CDR2 SVGAGI. The CDR3 consists of 14 residues. Trimming shortened V by 2 bases and J by 7 bases, and 12 bases separated the two germline ends. The chain's CDR3 is CASSYGRPGQPQHF. In nucleotides, the CDR3 is TGTGCCAGCAGTTACGGGCGACCGGGGCAGCCCCAGCATTTT.

The chain carries TRBV9 and TRBJ2-3, with D possibly being TRBD1 (6 bases). The CDR3 runs 15 residues. In germline, CDR1 is SGDLS, CDR2 YYNGEE. V was trimmed by 3 bases and J by 2 bases, leaving 13 bases between them. The CDR3 protein is CASSEDSAPTDTQYF. CDR3 nucleotide sequence: TGTGCCAGCAGCGAGGACAGCGCACCCACAGATACGCAGTATTTT.

This chain links TRBV6-1 with TRBJ2-7; TRBD1 is a possible D gene (5 bases). Trimming cost V 4 bases and J 2 bases, with 9 bases left between them. Germline V gene data show CDR1 as MNHNS and CDR2 as SASEGT. This CDR3 has 13 amino acids. CDR3 in DNA: TGTGCCAGCAGTGTTGACAGAGCCTACGAGCAGTACTTC. Amino acid sequence: CASSVDRAYEQYF.

In its sample, this clonotype was seen many times. The J gene is TRBJ1-2, the V gene TRBV20-1, with TRBD1 matching 8 bases. The CDR3 contains 14 residues. V shed 3 bases, J shed 2 bases, and the junction held 5 bases outside the gene matches. CDR1 is DFQATT and CDR2 is SNEGSKA in the germline V gene (reference sequence). CDR3 coding DNA: TGCAGTGCTAGCGCAGGGGGCATAAACTATGGCTACACCTTC. Translation gives CSASAGGINYGYTF.

This clonotype occurred many times. The chain joins TRBV12-3 or TRBV12-4 to TRBJ2-5; 7 bases agree with TRBD1. CDR3 length: 13 residues. V lost 5 bases to trimming and J lost 3 bases; unmatched junction nucleotides: 3. The CDR3, as DNA: TGTGCCAGCAGTGGACAGGTGAAAGAGACCCAGTACTTC. Encoded protein: CASSGQVKETQYF.

This clonotype was observed a handful of times. The V call is TRBV7-9, the J call TRBJ2-3; D is possibly TRBD2 (6 bases). Germline lookup yields CDR1 SEHNR and CDR2 FQNEAQ (reference sequence). The CDR3 sequence is 15 residues long. Trimming removed 5 bases from V and 1 base from J, with 13 bases in between. The CDR3 region has the DNA TGTGCCAGCAGCCGTAGGCGGGGTGGCACAGATACGCAGTATTTT. Amino acid sequence: CASSRRRGGTDTQYF.

CDR3 region: CASSQAGGGYGYTF. The CDR3 region has the DNA TGTGCCAGCAGCCAAGCAGGGGGAGGGTATGGCTACACCTTC. The chain recombines TRBV3-1 with TRBJ1-2; TRBD1 matches at 7 bases. The CDR3 runs to 14 residues. Per the germline V gene, CDR1 is LGHDT and CDR2 is YNNKEL (reference sequence). V shed 1 base and J 5 bases; nucleotides not matched to a gene: 4.

The chain combines TRBV4-3 with TRBJ2-3, with a possible D match to TRBD2 (6 bases). Germline values: CDR1 LGHNA, CDR2 YSLEER. V gave up 0 bases and J gave up 6 bases, with 13 bases separating them. CDR3 length: 15 amino acids. CDR3 DNA sequence: TGCGCCAGCAGCCAAGATCGGGGGAACAGGGATACGCAGTATTTT. Amino acids: CASSQDRGNRDTQYF.

This clonotype was counted a single time. This chain joins TRBV6-5 and TRBJ2-1; 8 bases match TRBD2. The V segment lost 4 bases and the J segment 9 bases; nucleotides outside the gene matches: 14. Germline V gene sequence: CDR1 MNHEY, CDR2 SVGAGI. The CDR3 consists of 16 residues. CDR3 bases: TGTGCCAGCAGTTCCCCGGGAGGGGGGCCTGTTCGTGAGCAGTTCTTC. Its translation: CASSSPGGGPVREQFF.

In its sample, this clonotype was seen many times. CDR3 amino acids: CASSKGGMNTEAFF. CDR3 coding DNA: TGTGCCAGCAGCAAAGGAGGCATGAACACTGAAGCTTTCTTT. This sequence joins TRBV7-2 and TRBJ1-1; D is unresolved. This CDR3 is built from 14 residues. Germline V gives CDR1 SGHTA, CDR2 FQGNSA. The V end was cut by 5 bases, the J end by 0 bases, with 10 bases between.

This clonotype occurred many times. CDR3 nucleotides: TGCGCCAGCTCCCCAGGGGGGGCTGGAAACACCATATATTTT. Its protein product is CASSPGGAGNTIYF. This chain links TRBV5-1 with TRBJ1-3, with 7 positions matching TRBD1. The CDR3 extends over 14 amino acids. Germline CDR1 is SGHRS and CDR2 is YFSETQ. With V trimmed by 7 bases and J by 2 bases, 6 bases remained unmatched.

This clonotype was picked up many times. The rearrangement links TRBV19 to TRBJ1-5; D unresolved. Trimming took 7 bases from V and 3 from J, leaving 13 bases between them. This CDR3 comprises 14 residues. Germline values: CDR1 LNHDA, CDR2 SQIVND (reference sequence). CDR3 region: CASNPGGSNQPQHF. The CDR3 nucleotides read TGTGCCAGTAATCCGGGCGGCTCCAATCAGCCCCAGCATTTT.

This clonotype was detected a few times. This chain links TRBV29-1 with TRBJ2-7; 8 nucleotides line up with TRBD2. Germline CDR1 and CDR2: SQVTM and ANQGSEA. V was pared by 4 bases and J by 7 bases, with 12 bases of the junction left unmatched. There are 14 residues in the CDR3. The CDR3 loop is CSVGQAGGFSEQYF. The CDR3 DNA reads TGCAGCGTTGGACAGGCGGGAGGCTTTAGTGAGCAGTACTTC.

This clonotype was detected a few times. This chain connects TRBV11-2 to TRBJ2-7; D unresolved. The CDR3 consists of 14 residues. V was shortened by 6 bases and J by 3 bases, with 15 bases between the two germline ends. The V gene's germline CDR1 is SGHAT and CDR2 FQNNGV. CDR3 DNA: TGTGCCAGCAGTGATCAGACCACTCGCTACGAGCAGTACTTC. As protein: CASSDQTTRYEQYF. Together with reference TRBV11-2 and TRBJ2-7, the CDR3 gives the full variable domain: EAGVAQSPRYKIIEKRQSVAFWCNPISGHATLYWYQQILGQGPKLLIQFQNNGVVDDSQLPKDRFSAERLKGVDSTLKIQPAKLEDSAVYLCASSDQTTRYEQYFGPGTRLTVT.

As regards this clonotype: One junction end does not reproduce the germline sequence, and a read error may be involved. V and J are TRBV3-1 and TRBJ2-3; D perhaps matches TRBD2 (5 bases). This CDR3 contains 14 residues. Germline loops: CDR1 LGHDT, CDR2 YNNKEL (reference sequence). The CDR3 loop reads CASSLGPSRDTQYF. DNA of the CDR3: TGTGCCAGCAGCCTAGGCCCTAGCAGAGATACGCAGTATTTT.

This clonotype was observed a handful of times. The rearrangement uses TRBV27 and TRBJ2-7, with D perhaps given as TRBD1 or TRBD2 (5 bases each). CDR3 size: 14 residues. In germline, CDR1 is MNHEY, CDR2 SMNVEV (reference sequence). The V and J ends lost 3 bases and 3 bases respectively, with 12 bases between them. CDR3 residues: CASSFLGPFYEQYF. The CDR3 nucleotides read TGTGCCAGCAGTTTCCTGGGACCCTTCTACGAGCAGTACTTC.

J is TRBJ2-5 and V is TRBV5-6; TRBD1 matches at 11 bases. CDR3 length equals 18 residues. Germline CDR1 SGHDT, CDR2 YYEEEE. With 2 bases clipped from V and 4 bases from J, the junction kept 13 bases outside the gene matches. CDR3 nucleotide sequence: TGTGCCAGCAGCTTCCTCGGACCGGGACAGGGGGTCGGAGAGACCCAGTACTTC. Its protein is CASSFLGPGQGVGETQYF.